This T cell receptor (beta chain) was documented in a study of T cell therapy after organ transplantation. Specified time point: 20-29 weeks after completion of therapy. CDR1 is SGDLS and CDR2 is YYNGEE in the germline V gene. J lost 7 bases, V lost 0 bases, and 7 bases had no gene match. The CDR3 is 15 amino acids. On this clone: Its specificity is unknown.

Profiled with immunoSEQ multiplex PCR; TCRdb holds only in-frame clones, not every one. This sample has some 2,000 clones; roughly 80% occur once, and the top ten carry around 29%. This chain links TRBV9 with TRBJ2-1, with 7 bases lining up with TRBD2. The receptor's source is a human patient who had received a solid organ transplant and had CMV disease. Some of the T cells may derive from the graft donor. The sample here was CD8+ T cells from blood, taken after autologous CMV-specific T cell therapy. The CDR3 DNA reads TGTGCCAGCAGCGTAGGTATGCGGGAGTTGAATGAGCAGTTCTTC. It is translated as CASSVGMRELNEQFF.